These T cell receptor beta chains were read from a single sample in a study of PD-1 blockade in mismatch repair-deficient tumors. Assay: immunoSEQ multiplex PCR; the TCRdb copy retains only in-frame clones and omits some. The sample consists of roughly 120,000 clones, almost 90% of them appearing once. Specimen: peripheral blood, collected approximately 69 weeks after starting pembrolizumab. The receptors were sampled from an adult with mismatch repair-deficient cancer. The CDR3 runs from the conserved cysteine through the conserved F or W. D genes are given only for firm matches. Part of the rows lack a size; the others show once, few, many or a class for expanded clones.

j_call	clone_size	v_call	d_call	cdr3_aa	cdr3_nt
TRBJ1-1	-	TRBV28	-	CASSLSLGNTEAFF	TGTGCCAGCAGTTTATCCTTAGGGAACACTGAAGCTTTCTTT
TRBJ1-1	-	TRBV6-1	-	CASSEARLAYRDTEAFF	TGTGCCAGCAGTGAAGCGCGATTAGCCTACAGGGACACTGAAGCTTTCTTT
TRBJ2-7	-	TRBV4-2	TRBD1	CASSQDWPGQVYEQYF	TGTGCCAGCAGCCAAGATTGGCCGGGACAGGTATACGAGCAGTACTTC
TRBJ2-5	-	TRBV28	TRBD2	CASRGLAGVQETQYF	TGTGCCAGCAGGGGACTAGCGGGAGTTCAAGAGACCCAGTACTTC
TRBJ1-1	-	TRBV7-9	TRBD1	CASSVDRDRANTEAFF	TGTGCCAGCAGCGTCGACCGGGACAGGGCGAACACTGAAGCTTTCTTT
TRBJ2-2	once	TRBV7-2	-	CASSALGSGELFF	TGTGCCAGCAGCGCCTTAGGTAGCGGGGAGCTGTTTTTT
TRBJ2-1	once	TRBV11-3	TRBD2	CASSFHSGRLNNEQFF	TGTGCCAGCAGCTTTCACAGCGGGAGGCTAAACAATGAGCAGTTCTTC
TRBJ2-4	-	TRBV6-5	-	CASSYDSSKNIQYF	TGTGCCAGCAGTTACGACAGTTCCAAAAACATTCAGTACTTC
TRBJ2-7	-	TRBV13	TRBD1	CASSIDRGREQYF	TGTGCCAGCAGCATTGACAGGGGAAGGGAGCAGTACTTC
TRBJ2-2	-	TRBV7-9	-	CASSFTSLTGELFF	TGTGCCAGCAGCTTTACTAGCCTCACCGGGGAGCTGTTTTTT
TRBJ2-7	-	TRBV11-1	TRBD1	CASSLGEDRGLYEQYF	TGTGCCAGCAGCTTAGGCGAGGACAGGGGCCTTTACGAGCAGTACTTC
TRBJ2-1	-	TRBV2	-	CASSEAEPGLANNEQFF	TGTGCCAGCAGTGAAGCGGAGCCGGGACTGGCCAACAATGAGCAGTTCTTC
TRBJ2-1	few	TRBV6-1	-	CASSPSPLQFF	TGTGCCAGCAGCCCCAGTCCTTTGCAGTTCTTC
TRBJ2-7	few	TRBV11-1	TRBD2	CASSLGLADLEEQYF	TGTGCCAGCAGCCTGGGACTAGCGGACCTTGAAGAGCAGTACTTC
TRBJ1-1	-	TRBV7-9	-	CASSYDREAFF	TGTGCCAGCAGCTATGACAGGGAAGCTTTCTTT
TRBJ2-1	-	TRBV30	TRBD2	CAWKEGTSVNNEQFF	TGTGCCTGGAAAGAAGGGACTAGCGTCAACAATGAGCAGTTCTTC